The clone carrying this TCR beta chain was picked up many times. In germline, CDR1 is MNHEY, CDR2 SVGEGT. V shed 3 bases and J 9 bases; nucleotides not matched to a gene: 18. The CDR3 has 19 amino acids. The sample is drawn from a study of human T cells and chemical hapten exposure. Study-level information: An approximately 2 cm by approximately 2 cm inner upper arm patch received 2% DPC for sensitization.

Regarding time point: patch test 1, 2 weeks after DPC sensitization. Treatment in this sample: therapeutic diphenylcyclopropenone sensitization with weekly scalp DPC. Each CDR3 protein gets one entry after TCRdb re-called the RACE reads with MiXCR. The sample has more than 95,000 distinct CDR3 sequences; roughly an eighth are singletons. This chain joins TRBV6-2 or TRBV6-3 and TRBJ2-7; TRBD2 matches 15 bases. Sequenced here: whole blood, sampled in connection with sensitization to the hapten diphenylcyclopropenone (DPC). The sequence derives from a woman between 50 and 59 years old with alopecia areata. Some clones in this sample may be carry-over from other donors' samples. In DNA, the CDR3 is TGTGCCAGCAGTTATCCCGGGACAACGGGACTAGCGGGAGGAGATCGGCAGTACTTC. Translating it yields CASSYPGTTGLAGGDRQYF.